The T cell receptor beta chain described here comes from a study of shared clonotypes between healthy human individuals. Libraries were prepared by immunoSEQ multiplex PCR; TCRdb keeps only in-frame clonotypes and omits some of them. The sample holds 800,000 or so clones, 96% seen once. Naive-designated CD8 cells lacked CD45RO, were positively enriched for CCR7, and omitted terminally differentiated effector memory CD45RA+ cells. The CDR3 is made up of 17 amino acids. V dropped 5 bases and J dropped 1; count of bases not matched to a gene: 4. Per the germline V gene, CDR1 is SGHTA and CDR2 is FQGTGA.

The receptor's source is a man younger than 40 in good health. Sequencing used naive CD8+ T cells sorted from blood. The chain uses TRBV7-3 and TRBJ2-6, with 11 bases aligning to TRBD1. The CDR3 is CASSVRDRGSGANVLTF. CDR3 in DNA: TGTGCCAGCAGCGTCCGGGACAGGGGGTCTGGGGCCAACGTCCTGACTTTC.